The sequence of this T cell receptor beta chain was determined in a study of blood T cell repertoires in COVID-19. Study-wide context: The origin of the acute and convalescent COVID-19 samples was the United States, Italy and Spain. Nucleic acid was either cDNA or gDNA, and it came from T cells, B-cell-depleted T cells, or PBMCs.

As processed by the authors: Amplification with reference gene primers provided the estimates of nucleated cell counts. Measured with immunoSEQ multiplex PCR; TCRdb has only the in-frame clones, and not every one. The V and J calls and the clone size are those of that table, but D and trimming were determined from the DNA. The repertoire consists of fewer than 25,000 clones, with roughly 79% occurring once and the leading ten covering approximately 7%. The CDR3 covers 14 residues. From germline, CDR1 is SGDLS and CDR2 YYNGEE. V lost 0 bases and J lost 2, with 9 bases in between. The chain joins TRBV9 to TRBJ2-7, with D perhaps TRBD1 (6 bases). The TCR comes from a man aged 70 or older with acute or convalescent COVID-19. Sequencing used peripheral blood. CDR3 nucleotide sequence: TGTGCCAGCAGCGTAGCACAGGGTGCCTACGAGCAGTACTTC. This gives the protein CASSVAQGAYEQYF.